A selection of T cell receptor beta chains follows, all from one sample in a study of T-cell reconstitution after alpha-beta-depleted transplantation in children. TCRdb ran MiXCR on the PCR reads and lists one entry per CDR3 protein. The profile covers about 340,000 distinct CDR3 sequences, with about a tenth appearing a single time and more than 2% taken by the ten largest. This material consisted of PBMCs from the stem cell graft donor, taken from the stem cell graft. These receptors came from a human donor who donated a stem cell graft to a child with acute lymphoblastic leukemia. Each CDR3 is given with its conserved first and last residue. The D gene is left open where the match is weak. Rows give clone size only sometimes, using once, few, many, or a class for an expanded clone.

D: TRBD1; J: TRBJ1-2; V: TRBV29-1; size: few; DNA: TGCAGCGTTGGGACAGGCAAGGGGAACTATGGCTACACCTTC; CDR3: CSVGTGKGNYGYTF
D: TRBD2; J: TRBJ2-1; V: TRBV29-1; size: -; DNA: TGCAGCGTTGAAGATCGAGCTAGCGGGAGGGTCTATGAGCAGTTCTTC; CDR3: CSVEDRASGRVYEQFF
D: TRBD1; J: TRBJ2-1; V: TRBV6-5; size: -; DNA: TGTGCCAGCAGAAGACAGGGAACCTTCTCCTCCTACAATGAGCAGTTCTTC; CDR3: CASRRQGTFSSYNEQFF
D: TRBD2; J: TRBJ2-7; V: TRBV7-2; size: -; DNA: TGTGCCAGCAGCTCGTCCGGGACTAGTCCGTACGAGCAGTACTTC; CDR3: CASSSSGTSPYEQYF
D: -; J: TRBJ2-7; V: TRBV20-1; size: -; DNA: TGCAGTGGGAAGCGGCGCTCCTACGAGCAGTACTTC; CDR3: CSGKRRSYEQYF
D: -; J: TRBJ2-3; V: TRBV20-1; size: -; DNA: TGCAGTGCAACAGCGGTCGCGGCTAGCACAGATACGCAGTATTTT; CDR3: CSATAVAASTDTQYF
D: TRBD1; J: TRBJ2-4; V: TRBV27; size: -; DNA: TGTGCCAGCAGTTTCCCAGGGACAGGGATTAGTGGGGTAGCCAAAAACATTCAGTACTTC; CDR3: CASSFPGTGISGVAKNIQYF
D: TRBD2; J: TRBJ2-7; V: TRBV20-1; size: few; DNA: TGCAGTGCTCGTGATACTAGCGGGGGGGCCTACGAGCAGTACTTC; CDR3: CSARDTSGGAYEQYF
D: TRBD2; J: TRBJ2-7; V: TRBV7-3; size: few; DNA: TGTGCCAGCAGCCCTAGTAGTCTAGCGGGGTACGAGCAGTACTTC; CDR3: CASSPSSLAGYEQYF
D: -; J: TRBJ2-1; V: TRBV4-3; size: many; DNA: TGCGCCAGCAGCCAAGAGGGTAGGGCCCTAAGTGAGCAGTTCTTC; CDR3: CASSQEGRALSEQFF
D: TRBD2; J: TRBJ2-3; V: TRBV15; size: -; DNA: TGTGCCACCAGCGATAGCGGGAGGCCTGGGACAGATACGCAGTATTTT; CDR3: CATSDSGRPGTDTQYF
D: -; J: TRBJ2-5; V: TRBV4-3; size: few; DNA: TGCGCCAGCAGCCAAGATCTCCAAGAGACCCAGTACTTC; CDR3: CASSQDLQETQYF
D: -; J: TRBJ2-2; V: TRBV6-2/TRBV6-3; size: -; DNA: TGTGCCAGCAGTTACTGGAAGGCAGGGGACACCGGGGAGCTGTTTTTT; CDR3: CASSYWKAGDTGELFF
D: -; J: TRBJ2-1; V: TRBV20-1; size: -; DNA: TGCAGTGCTAGAGAGGCGGGCCCCGCCTATGAGCAGTTCTTC; CDR3: CSAREAGPAYEQFF
D: TRBD2; J: TRBJ2-1; V: TRBV20-1; size: few; DNA: TGCAGTGCTAGTCCCGGGGTAGCGGGAGTTCCCGGCGATGAGCAGTTCTTC; CDR3: CSASPGVAGVPGDEQFF
D: TRBD2; J: TRBJ2-3; V: TRBV4-1; size: -; DNA: TGCGCCAGCAGCCAAGGGTTTGGTCGGGCTAGCGGGAGAACAGATACGCAGTATTTT; CDR3: CASSQGFGRASGRTDTQYF
D: TRBD1; J: TRBJ2-3; V: TRBV28; size: many; DNA: TGTGCCAGCACGTGGACAGGAGGAACTCCTAGCACAGATACGCAGTATTTT; CDR3: CASTWTGGTPSTDTQYF
D: TRBD2; J: TRBJ2-1; V: TRBV5-1; size: few; DNA: TGCGCCAGCAGCTTTAGCGGGACAAACAATGAGCAGTTCTTC; CDR3: CASSFSGTNNEQFF
D: -; J: TRBJ2-4; V: TRBV27; size: -; DNA: TGTGCCAGCAGGGCGTCTTCTGCCAAAAACATTCAGTACTTC; CDR3: CASRASSAKNIQYF
D: -; J: TRBJ1-5; V: TRBV20-1; size: -; DNA: TGCAGTGCTAGAGAGGCCCTGGCAGGGAATCAGCCCCAGCATTTT; CDR3: CSAREALAGNQPQHF
D: -; J: TRBJ1-1; V: TRBV20-1; size: -; DNA: TGCAGTGCTAGAGATGGCCCTAGGGGAACTTTCTTT; CDR3: CSARDGPRGTFF
D: -; J: TRBJ2-6; V: TRBV2; size: -; DNA: TGTGCCAGCAGTGACCCACGCGTCTCCGGGGCCAACGTCCTGACTTTC; CDR3: CASSDPRVSGANVLTF
D: TRBD2; J: TRBJ2-7; V: TRBV6-1; size: few; DNA: TGTGCCAGCAAGGGCGGGAGCTCGTCTCGCTACGAGCAGTACTTC; CDR3: CASKGGSSSRYEQYF
D: -; J: TRBJ2-1; V: TRBV2; size: many; DNA: TGTGCCAGCAGGGGTTTGGGGAATGAGCAGTTCTTC; CDR3: CASRGLGNEQFF
D: -; J: TRBJ1-1; V: TRBV28; size: -; DNA: TGTGCCAGCAGTCAAACCGCTGGGCTCCTTGAAGCTTTCTTT; CDR3: CASSQTAGLLEAFF
D: -; J: TRBJ2-2; V: TRBV7-3; size: few; DNA: TGTGCCAGCCGGGCAACCACCGGGGAGCTGTTTTTT; CDR3: CASRATTGELFF
D: -; J: TRBJ2-2; V: TRBV5-6; size: many; DNA: TGTGCCAGCAGCTTGGTAGGCGGGGAGCTGTTTTTT; CDR3: CASSLVGGELFF
D: TRBD1; J: TRBJ2-7; V: TRBV29-1; size: few; DNA: TGCAGCACCCGGACAGGGGCCTACGAGCAGTACTTC; CDR3: CSTRTGAYEQYF
D: -; J: TRBJ1-1; V: TRBV7-2; size: -; DNA: TGTGCCAGCAGCCGGACCACTGAAGCTTTCTTT; CDR3: CASSRTTEAFF
D: TRBD2; J: TRBJ2-1; V: TRBV4-2; size: few; DNA: TGTGCCAGCAGCCAAGGACTAGCGGGAGACTATGAGCAGTTCTTC; CDR3: CASSQGLAGDYEQFF
D: -; J: TRBJ2-7; V: TRBV6-5; size: -; DNA: TGTGCCAGCAGTTACTACAGGGACACGCACTCCTACGAGCAGTACTTC; CDR3: CASSYYRDTHSYEQYF
D: -; J: TRBJ2-3; V: TRBV27; size: few; DNA: TGTGCCAGTTCAGAGCTAGGGAGTACAGATACGCAGTATTTT; CDR3: CASSELGSTDTQYF
D: -; J: TRBJ2-7; V: TRBV20-1; size: few; DNA: TGCAGTGTCAAGTCCGGGACCGCTGACGAGCAGTACTTC; CDR3: CSVKSGTADEQYF
D: TRBD2; J: TRBJ2-2; V: TRBV9; size: many; DNA: TGTGCCAGCAGCCCACTACTCGGTGGGGGGGCCGGGGAGCTGTTTTTT; CDR3: CASSPLLGGGAGELFF
D: TRBD1; J: TRBJ1-1; V: TRBV24-1; size: -; DNA: TGTGCCACCAGTGATTTACAGACAGGGTTTGGGGCTTTCTTT; CDR3: CATSDLQTGFGAFF
D: -; J: TRBJ2-3; V: TRBV4-3; size: few; DNA: TGCGCCAGCAGCCAGAACAGGGTCGCAGATACGCAGTATTTT; CDR3: CASSQNRVADTQYF
D: -; J: TRBJ1-5; V: TRBV5-5; size: few; DNA: TGTGCCAGCAGCTTGGCAGCAGGGTATAGCAATCAGCCCCAGCATTTT; CDR3: CASSLAAGYSNQPQHF
D: -; J: TRBJ1-2; V: TRBV5-1; size: few; DNA: TGCGCCAGCAGCTTGGAGGCCCGGGCAGGTCCCTATGGCTACACCTTC; CDR3: CASSLEARAGPYGYTF
D: -; J: TRBJ2-2; V: TRBV7-9; size: -; DNA: TGTGCCAGCAGCTCGGACAGCTTTGGGGAGCTGTTTTTT; CDR3: CASSSDSFGELFF
D: -; J: TRBJ2-6; V: TRBV6-2/TRBV6-3; size: -; DNA: TGTGCCAGCAAGGGGCCCTCTGGGGCCAACGTCCTGACTTTC; CDR3: CASKGPSGANVLTF
D: TRBD2; J: TRBJ2-7; V: TRBV20-1; size: few; DNA: TGCAGTGCCCCTAGCGGGCGGTCCTACGAGCAGTACTTC; CDR3: CSAPSGRSYEQYF
D: TRBD1; J: TRBJ2-3; V: TRBV5-5; size: many; DNA: TGTGCCAGCAGTTGGACAGGGGGAGATACGCAGTATTTT; CDR3: CASSWTGGDTQYF
D: TRBD2; J: TRBJ2-1; V: TRBV29-1; size: few; DNA: TGCAGCGTTGTACGGGGGGTCAATGAGCAGTTCTTC; CDR3: CSVVRGVNEQFF
D: -; J: TRBJ2-3; V: TRBV20-1; size: many; DNA: TGCAGTGCTAGAGATGGGGACAACCCCACAGATACGCAGTATTTT; CDR3: CSARDGDNPTDTQYF
D: TRBD2; J: TRBJ2-7; V: TRBV2; size: -; DNA: TGTGCCAGCAGTGAATCCGGGAGGGCCGCACTCGAGCAGTACTTC; CDR3: CASSESGRAALEQYF
D: -; J: TRBJ1-3; V: TRBV28; size: many; DNA: TGTGCCAGCACCCAACCCAGGGGTACTGGAAACACCATATATTTT; CDR3: CASTQPRGTGNTIYF
D: -; J: TRBJ1-2; V: TRBV28; size: few; DNA: TGTGCCAGCAGTTCTAGAATTGGACGCATCCTCTATGGCTACACCTTC; CDR3: CASSSRIGRILYGYTF
D: TRBD2; J: TRBJ2-5; V: TRBV7-8; size: many; DNA: TGTGCCAGCAGCCGAGCGGGAGCTGGGGAGACCCAGTACTTC; CDR3: CASSRAGAGETQYF
D: -; J: TRBJ2-7; V: TRBV28; size: many; DNA: TGTGCCAGCAGTTTATCAGGCGAGCAGTACTTC; CDR3: CASSLSGEQYF
D: -; J: TRBJ2-2; V: TRBV5-1; size: many; DNA: TGCGCCAGCAGCTTGAACGTCCGCGGTACCGGGGAGCTGTTTTTT; CDR3: CASSLNVRGTGELFF
D: -; J: TRBJ2-5; V: TRBV10-3; size: -; DNA: TGTGCCATCGCGCAATCGGTAGGGCAAGAGACCCAGTACTTC; CDR3: CAIAQSVGQETQYF
D: -; J: TRBJ2-4; V: TRBV20-1; size: -; DNA: TGCAGTGCCCCTTTAGCCAAAAACATTCAGTACTTC; CDR3: CSAPLAKNIQYF
D: TRBD1; J: TRBJ1-1; V: TRBV5-1; size: -; DNA: TGCGCCAGCAGCGCGGACAGGGACACTGAAGCTTTCTTT; CDR3: CASSADRDTEAFF
D: -; J: TRBJ2-7; V: TRBV27; size: many; DNA: TGTGCCAGCAGCACCAACCGGGGCTCACGAACTATCTACGAGCAGTACTTC; CDR3: CASSTNRGSRTIYEQYF
D: -; J: TRBJ2-7; V: TRBV28; size: -; DNA: TGTGCCAGCAGTTTGAGCGACGGGGGCGGATACGAGCAGTACTTC; CDR3: CASSLSDGGGYEQYF
D: -; J: TRBJ1-1; V: TRBV6-1; size: few; DNA: TGTGCCAGCAGTGATTTGGGGAACACTGAAGCTTTCTTT; CDR3: CASSDLGNTEAFF
D: TRBD1; J: TRBJ2-2; V: TRBV5-6; size: -; DNA: TGTGCCAGCAGCTTGGGGGACAGGAGGAGCGGGGAGCTGTTTTTT; CDR3: CASSLGDRRSGELFF
D: -; J: TRBJ2-3; V: TRBV28; size: few; DNA: TGTGCCAGCAGTCCCCATTGGGGGGCAGGAGATACGCAGTATTTT; CDR3: CASSPHWGAGDTQYF
D: -; J: TRBJ2-7; V: TRBV28; size: -; DNA: TGTGCCAGCAGTTTATCGGACAGCACCTACGAGCAGTACTTC; CDR3: CASSLSDSTYEQYF
D: -; J: TRBJ2-4; V: TRBV27; size: few; DNA: TGTGCCAGCAGTTTATCTAGGGGAAACATTCAGTACTTC; CDR3: CASSLSRGNIQYF